Listed below are T cell receptor beta chains from one sample, sequenced in a study of blood T cell repertoires in COVID-19. The data were produced by immunoSEQ multiplex PCR, yet TCRdb's version contains in-frame clones alone and is incomplete. The sample lists approximately 94,000 clones, around nine tenths occurring once. The sequenced material came from peripheral blood. All receptors come from a woman in her forties or fifties in a cohort sampled during active COVID-19. CDR3s leave out the opening cysteine and the closing phenylalanine or tryptophan. D genes are given only for firm matches.

j_call v_call d_call cdr3_aa
TRBJ1-1 TRBV7-9 TRBD1 ASRGGTGDPEAF
TRBJ1-6 TRBV4-1 TRBD1 ASSEYGTGANSPLH
TRBJ2-7 TRBV7-9 . ASSLGTHYEQY
TRBJ2-7 TRBV28 . ASTLRERDEQY
TRBJ2-2 TRBV18 . ASSPPEGYRTGELF
TRBJ1-1 TRBV6-5 . ASSQEVAYGEAF
TRBJ1-2 TRBV19 . ASSRQGGYGYT
TRBJ2-1 TRBV3-1/TRBV3-2 . ASSQLGAINEQF
TRBJ2-3 TRBV25-1 . ASQQGGFTDTQY
TRBJ1-1 TRBV29-1 . SVPGTMNTEAF
TRBJ2-7 TRBV27 . ASNTGGPTYEQY
TRBJ2-7 TRBV6-5 . ATGVDRYSYEQY
TRBJ1-4 TRBV9 . AIEGNRTRDEKLF
TRBJ2-7 TRBV5-1 TRBD1 ASSLAGTASYEQY
TRBJ1-5 TRBV19 . ASSDTWTGNQPQH
TRBJ1-4 TRBV28 TRBD1 ASGSGTVYGEKLF
TRBJ2-7 TRBV3-1/TRBV3-2 . ASSQGAEKYEQY
TRBJ2-2 TRBV11-3 . ASSLVLGATGELF
TRBJ1-2 TRBV5-1 . ASSLVQKDKNYGYT
TRBJ2-7 TRBV5-5 . ASRERGEGDEQY
TRBJ2-1 TRBV4-2 TRBD2 ASSQAGPGTSGLNEQF
TRBJ2-5 TRBV10-2 . ASSGPPLGVQETQY
TRBJ2-2 TRBV27 TRBD1 ASSLPGGVGNTGELF
TRBJ2-1 TRBV5-1 TRBD1 ASSPRQGGGYNEQF
TRBJ1-6 TRBV7-9 . ASTHKNSPLH
TRBJ1-2 TRBV28 . ASSSGNYGYT
TRBJ1-1 TRBV3-1/TRBV3-2 . ASSQGGPNTEAF
TRBJ2-7 TRBV7-3 . ASSPGAASSYEQY
TRBJ2-1 TRBV6-6 TRBD2 ASSYGTSTYNEQF
TRBJ2-7 TRBV7-2 TRBD2 ASSLVALAGAHEQY
TRBJ1-6 TRBV27 TRBD1 ASRSDRGHSPLH
TRBJ2-1 TRBV28 TRBD1 ASNTGTGVYNEQF
TRBJ2-5 TRBV5-1 . ASRWAIQETQY
TRBJ1-1 TRBV4-1 TRBD1 ASRKDRGLANTEAF
TRBJ2-7 TRBV5-1 . ASSVASGITYEQY
TRBJ2-3 TRBV4-2 . ASSQDRDRGSTDTQY
TRBJ2-7 TRBV12-3/TRBV12-4 . ASSVQGTYEQY
TRBJ2-2 TRBV10-3 TRBD2 ATRGTSGRARSAGELF
TRBJ2-3 TRBV11-2 TRBD2 ASSRGGEADTQY
TRBJ1-6 TRBV5-1 TRBD1 ASSAGGANSPLH
TRBJ2-3 TRBV3-1/TRBV3-2 . ASSQDLGRDTQY
TRBJ2-1 TRBV5-1 TRBD2 ASSKLAGSYNEQF
TRBJ2-7 TRBV27 TRBD1 ASSPRQGPTYEQY
TRBJ2-5 TRBV19 . ASSQGSETQY
TRBJ2-1 TRBV19 TRBD2 ASSIVSGAYNEQF
TRBJ1-5 TRBV2 . ASSFRGEQPQH
TRBJ2-2 TRBV1 . TSIRDRGTTGELF
TRBJ2-1 TRBV29-1 TRBD2 SVDSGRDNEQF
TRBJ2-5 TRBV3-1/TRBV3-2 . ASSLLSPRETQY
TRBJ2-5 TRBV4-1 . ASSQDAGRETQY